The 21 T cell receptor beta chains reported below all come from one sample, sequenced in a study of T cell changes during pregnancy in multiple sclerosis. Some clones are missing from TCRdb's copy, which holds only in-frame ones; the method was immunoSEQ multiplex PCR. Seen here are 90,000 to 120,000 clones, around 94% observed once, and the top ten hold approximately 1.2%. The specimen comprised peripheral blood, sampled in the second trimester of pregnancy. The receptors were sampled from a female donor with multiple sclerosis, enrolled in a pregnancy study.

At least ten counts were recorded for this clone. This sequence joins TRBV15 and TRBJ1-2, with a possible D match to TRBD1 (6 bases). The CDR3 spans 11 residues. Germline CDR1 and CDR2: LNHNV and YYDKDF (reference sequence). The V end was cut by 7 bases, the J end by 8 bases, with 11 bases between. DNA of the CDR3: TGTGCCACCAAGGGGGGGAGGGGCTACACCTTC. It translates to CATKGGRGYTF.

This chain links TRBV25-1 with TRBJ2-7; the D gene is possibly TRBD1 (5 bases). This CDR3 has 14 amino acids. The germline CDR1 and CDR2 sequences are MGHDK and SYGVNS. Trimming pared 6 bases from V and 2 bases from J, leaving 14 bases between. The CDR3 region is CASSQTDVAYEQYF. For the CDR3, the DNA is TGTGCCAGCAGCCAGACAGACGTCGCCTACGAGCAGTACTTC.

This chain joins TRBV2 and TRBJ2-3; D gene ambiguous. With 6 bases removed from V and 2 bases from J, the gap between germline ends came to 12 bases. This CDR3 has 14 residues. Germline V lookup: CDR1 SNHLY, CDR2 FYNNEI. DNA of the CDR3: TGTGCCAGCAGACTTATTTCCACCACAGATACGCAGTATTTT. It encodes CASRLISTTDTQYF.

This chain connects TRBV30 to TRBJ2-2, with D maybe TRBD1 (6 bases). V lost 6 bases, J lost 0 bases, and 11 bases lay in between. In germline, CDR1 is GTSNPN, CDR2 SVGIG (reference sequence). The CDR3 consists of 14 residues. The CDR3 coding sequence is TGTGCCTGCCGGACAGCCTCGAACACCGGGGAGCTGTTTTTT. This sequence encodes CACRTASNTGELFF.

The chain links TRBV28 to TRBJ1-2, with D possibly being TRBD1 (5 bases). The CDR3 loop spans 11 amino acids. V shed 3 bases and J shed 8 bases, with 7 bases lying between them. Germline lookup yields CDR1 MDHEN and CDR2 SYDVKM. The DNA of the CDR3 is TGTGCCAGCAGTTTGGAGGGGGGCTACACCTTC. Protein: CASSLEGGYTF.

The chain recombines TRBV9 with TRBJ2-1; 8 bases are a match to TRBD2. J gave up 10 bases and V 0 bases, and 15 bases lay outside the gene matches. The CDR3 has 17 residues. The germline CDR1 and CDR2 sequences are SGDLS and YYNGEE. CDR3 bases: TGTGCCAGCAGCGTAGCGCTCGGGGCGGGAGGTCCGCGGGAGCAGTTCTTC. This sequence encodes CASSVALGAGGPREQFF.

The chain has TRBV7-3 and TRBJ2-1; D might be TRBD2 (5 bases). Germline CDR1 reads SGHTA; CDR2 reads FQGTGA. The CDR3 is made up of 14 amino acids. Trimming removed 1 base at V and 5 bases at J, with 9 bases between. In nucleotides, the CDR3 is TGTGCCAGCAGCTTAAGAGGGAACCACAATGAGCAGTTCTTC. This codes for CASSLRGNHNEQFF.

J is TRBJ1-2 and V is TRBV5-1; D perhaps matches TRBD1 (6 bases). Trimming removed 4 bases from V and 2 bases from J, with 9 bases in between. The CDR3 loop spans 13 amino acids. CDR1 is SGHRS and CDR2 is YFSETQ in the germline V gene. The CDR3 spells CASSRDTNYGYTF. The CDR3 DNA reads TGCGCCAGCAGCCGGGACACGAACTATGGCTACACCTTC.

The chain carries TRBV7-6 and TRBJ2-1, with 9 bases aligning to TRBD2. The CDR3 extends over 17 amino acids. V gave up 0 bases and J gave up 0 bases; unmatched junction bases: 3. Germline loops: CDR1 SGHVS, CDR2 FNYEAQ. In DNA, the CDR3 is TGTGCCAGCAGCTTAGCGACTAGCGGATCCTCCTACAATGAGCAGTTCTTC. Amino acids: CASSLATSGSSYNEQFF.

V usage is TRBV7-8 and J usage is TRBJ1-2; TRBD1 aligns across 9 bases. The CDR3 is 13 amino acids. J was trimmed by 6 bases and V by 4 bases; bases with no gene match: 3. CDR1 is SGHVS, CDR2 FQNEAQ, per germline. CDR3 protein: CASSSRTGDGYTF. The CDR3 bases are TGTGCCAGCAGCTCCAGGACAGGGGATGGCTACACCTTC.

This clone was seen once. The J gene is TRBJ2-3, the V gene TRBV5-4; D is possibly TRBD1 (7 bases). V shed 4 bases and J shed 1 base, with 13 bases lying between them. The CDR3 is 15 amino acids. From germline, CDR1 is SGHNT and CDR2 YYREEE (reference sequence). CDR3 region: CASSHDREGTDTQYF. DNA for the CDR3: TGTGCCAGCAGCCATGACAGGGAGGGCACAGATACGCAGTATTTT.

The V and J genes are TRBV10-3 and TRBJ1-5, with D perhaps matching TRBD1 (6 bases). The CDR3 totals 18 residues. Trimming stripped 4 bases from V and 6 bases from J, with 25 bases between. CDR1 and CDR2 from the germline V gene are ENHRY and SYGVKD. CDR3 sequence: CAISAAKTGEGLGQPQHF. In DNA, the CDR3 is TGTGCCATCAGTGCCGCTAAGACAGGAGAAGGGTTAGGTCAGCCCCAGCATTTT.

This chain connects TRBV5-4 to TRBJ2-1; TRBD2 agrees at 13 bases. From germline, CDR1 is SGHNT and CDR2 YYREEE (reference sequence). The CDR3 is 15 residues long. Trimming took 4 bases from V and 8 from J; bases not matched to a gene: 6. The CDR3 DNA reads TGTGCCAGCAGCCCTGGGACTAGCGGGGTTCATGAGCAGTTCTTC. Its protein is CASSPGTSGVHEQFF.

The chain combines TRBV9 with TRBJ2-5; the D gene is possibly TRBD2 (6 bases). In germline, CDR1 is SGDLS, CDR2 YYNGEE. The CDR3 covers 14 residues. V was trimmed by 3 bases and J by 0 bases, leaving 9 bases between them. The CDR3 region is CASSARTNQETQYF. CDR3 bases: TGTGCCAGCAGCGCCCGGACTAACCAAGAGACCCAGTACTTC.

The chain is built from TRBV7-7 and TRBJ2-1, with no clear D. The CDR3 spans 14 residues. Between the trimmed V and J ends, which lost 5 bases and 9 bases, there was a span of 17 bases. Per the germline V gene, CDR1 is SSHAT and CDR2 is FNYEAQ (reference sequence). In nucleotides, the CDR3 is TGTGCCAGCAGCGCCCTAGGTTCGGCGCCTGAGCAGTTCTTC. Translated, it gives CASSALGSAPEQFF.

The CDR3 bases are TGTGCCAGCAGGGGACAGCTTAGCACAGATACGCAGTATTTT. Residues: CASRGQLSTDTQYF. This chain connects TRBV27 to TRBJ2-3, with 7 positions matching TRBD1. This CDR3 is 14 amino acids long. J lost 0 bases, V lost 6 bases, and 3 bases had no gene match. Germline CDR1 reads MNHEY; CDR2 reads SMNVEV (reference sequence).

In regard to this clone: Germline is not matched at one junction end, which may reflect a read error. This chain links TRBV6-5 with TRBJ1-2, with TRBD1 matching over 7 bases. From germline, CDR1 is MNHEY and CDR2 SVGAGI. This CDR3 has 14 amino acids. Here the CDR3 reads CASREQGKVSGHTF. The CDR3 DNA is TGTGCCAGCAGGGAACAGGGGAAAGTGAGTGGCCACACCTTC.

The chain is built from TRBV28 and TRBJ2-1; maybe TRBD2 (6 bases). V was trimmed by 2 bases and J by 12 bases, leaving 14 bases between them. CDR3 length: 13 amino acids. Looked up from germline, CDR1 is MDHEN and CDR2 is SYDVKM. The CDR3 bases are TGTGCCAGCAGTTTAAGTTGGCGGGGCAGGCAGTTCTTC. This gives the protein CASSLSWRGRQFF.

The rearrangement uses TRBV30 and TRBJ1-1, with 7 bases identical to TRBD1. Per germline, CDR1 GTSNPN and CDR2 SVGIG (reference sequence). J lost 1 base, V lost 0 bases, and 2 bases had no gene match. CDR3 length: 14 residues. The CDR3: CAWSVKGANTEAFF. In DNA form, the CDR3 reads TGTGCCTGGAGTGTAAAGGGGGCGAACACTGAAGCTTTCTTT.

In DNA, the CDR3 is TGTGCCAGCGGCGAGGATCCCCGACGATCCACTGAAGCTTTCTTT. This sequence encodes CASGEDPRRSTEAFF. The J gene is TRBJ1-1, the V gene TRBV6-6; D unclear. The CDR3 runs 15 residues. The V and J ends lost 8 bases and 4 bases respectively, with 20 bases between them. Looked up from germline, CDR1 is MNHNY and CDR2 is SVGAGI (reference sequence).

The chain employs TRBV11-2 and TRBJ2-7; 10 bases agree with TRBD2. The CDR3 extends over 15 amino acids. Germline loops: CDR1 SGHAT, CDR2 FQNNGV. The junction had 9 bases not matched to a gene; V was cut back by 4 bases and J by 6 bases. The CDR3 loop reads CASSWELAGLSEQYF. CDR3 nucleotides: TGTGCCAGCAGCTGGGAACTAGCGGGGTTGAGCGAGCAGTACTTC. Full variable domain (outside the CDR3, taken from reference TRBV11-2 and TRBJ2-7): EAGVAQSPRYKIIEKRQSVAFWCNPISGHATLYWYQQILGQGPKLLIQFQNNGVVDDSQLPKDRFSAERLKGVDSTLKIQPAKLEDSAVYLCASSWELAGLSEQYFGPGTRLTVT.